These T cell receptor beta chains were read from a single sample in a study of chemoradiotherapy in HPV16-positive cancers. Generated by immunoSEQ multiplex PCR, the TCRdb table keeps only in-frame clones and is missing some. This table holds approximately 8,200 clones, about 66% found once. The specimen was taken from a patient who underwent chemoradiotherapy. The receptors originated from a human donor with HPV-associated anogenital cancer. CDR3s include the opening cysteine and the closing phenylalanine or tryptophan. Each record gives: CDR3 length, D gene, clone size, V gene, J gene, CDR3 DNA, CDR3 protein. The D gene is left open where the match is weak. Where a row states a size, it is once, few, many or the class of an expanded clone; other rows omit it.

length: 14
D: NA
size: NA
V: TRBV5-6
J: TRBJ2-5
DNA: TGTGCCAGCAGCCTGGGACGGATCCAAGAGACCCAGTACTTC
CDR3: CASSLGRIQETQYF

length: 14
D: TRBD1
size: NA
V: TRBV5-5
J: TRBJ1-1
DNA: TGTGCCAGCAGCTTGGGGGGACAGGGAGTCGGAGCTTTCTTT
CDR3: CASSLGGQGVGAFF

length: 16
D: NA
size: once
V: TRBV27
J: TRBJ1-3
DNA: TGTGCCAGCAGTTTGGGAGGGGGGTTCTCTGGAAACACCATATATTTT
CDR3: CASSLGGGFSGNTIYF

length: 17
D: NA
size: NA
V: TRBV7-8
J: TRBJ1-2
DNA: TGTGCCAGCAGCACTAGCCGGATCGGTCGAGCCTTCTATGGCTACACCTTC
CDR3: CASSTSRIGRAFYGYTF

length: 18
D: TRBD1
size: NA
V: TRBV11-2
J: TRBJ1-1
DNA: TGTGCCAGCTCAGCCAGATTTCAGAGGGGGCGGACGAACACTGAAGCTTTCTTT
CDR3: CASSARFQRGRTNTEAFF

length: 15
D: TRBD1
size: few
V: TRBV6-5
J: TRBJ1-2
DNA: TGTGCCAGCAGTTACTGGGGACAGGGTAACTATGGCTACACCTTC
CDR3: CASSYWGQGNYGYTF

length: 14
D: NA
size: NA
V: TRBV11-3
J: TRBJ2-3
DNA: TGTGCCAGCAGCCCCAACAGGGGACTGGATACGCAGTATTTT
CDR3: CASSPNRGLDTQYF

length: 15
D: NA
size: NA
V: TRBV6-5
J: TRBJ2-2
DNA: TGTGCCAGCAGTGCAGTTCGGCCGAACACCGGGGAGCTGTTTTTT
CDR3: CASSAVRPNTGELFF

length: 16
D: TRBD1
size: NA
V: TRBV7-2
J: TRBJ2-2
DNA: TGTGCCAGCAGCCGAGGGGGCCACCGTGGCACCGGGGAGCTGTTTTTT
CDR3: CASSRGGHRGTGELFF

length: 16
D: TRBD1
size: NA
V: TRBV7-2
J: TRBJ1-2
DNA: TGTGCCAGCAGCTCGGCAGGGGGGATTCTAAACTATGGCTACACCTTC
CDR3: CASSSAGGILNYGYTF

length: 14
D: TRBD2
size: few
V: TRBV30
J: TRBJ2-7
DNA: TGTGCCTGGAGTGTCCTAGCGGGAAGAGGCGAGCAGTACTTC
CDR3: CAWSVLAGRGEQYF

length: 14
D: NA
size: few
V: TRBV11-3
J: TRBJ1-3
DNA: TGTGCCAGCAGCCAAGGGGCTGGCGGAAACACCATATATTTT
CDR3: CASSQGAGGNTIYF

length: 15
D: NA
size: NA
V: TRBV18
J: TRBJ1-1
DNA: TGTGCCAGCTCACTCCGGGACGGACCGAACACTGAAGCTTTCTTT
CDR3: CASSLRDGPNTEAFF

length: 13
D: NA
size: NA
V: TRBV2
J: TRBJ2-1
DNA: TGTGCCAGCAGTGCGTTGAAAAACAATGAGCAGTTCTTC
CDR3: CASSALKNNEQFF

length: 17
D: NA
size: NA
V: TRBV21-1
J: TRBJ1-3
DNA: TGTGCCAGCAGCAAAGGGCCCCGACAGGGGGGTGGAAACACCATATATTTT
CDR3: CASSKGPRQGGGNTIYF

length: 15
D: NA
size: NA
V: TRBV11-2
J: TRBJ2-2
DNA: TGTGCCAGCAGCTTCCGGCCCCGCTGGACCGGGGAGCTGTTTTTT
CDR3: CASSFRPRWTGELFF

length: 14
D: TRBD2
size: NA
V: TRBV19
J: TRBJ2-5
DNA: TGTGCCAGTAGTAGCGGGGGGCTCCAAGAGACCCAGTACTTC
CDR3: CASSSGGLQETQYF

length: 16
D: TRBD1
size: NA
V: TRBV7-2
J: TRBJ2-3
DNA: TGTGCCAGCAGCTTAGAGGACAGGGGAAAAAAGGATACGCAGTATTTT
CDR3: CASSLEDRGKKDTQYF

length: 14
D: NA
size: NA
V: TRBV25-1
J: TRBJ1-4
DNA: TGTGCCAGCAGTGAATTTTGGTCTTATGAAAAACTGTTTTTT
CDR3: CASSEFWSYEKLFF

length: 14
D: TRBD2
size: NA
V: TRBV7-3
J: TRBJ2-2
DNA: TGTGCCAGCAGCCAGGGAGGGATCCCCGGGGAGCTGTTTTTT
CDR3: CASSQGGIPGELFF